This TCR beta chain derives from a study of beta chain features in type 1 diabetes. General study results and limits: Relative to healthy donors, patients appeared to have naive, central memory and Treg TCRB repertoires that were more similar. All four CD4+ subsets of Type 1 diabetes patients contained TCRB CDR3s that were moderately but significantly shorter.

V dropped 0 bases and J dropped 7 bases, with 13 bases sitting between them. This CDR3 has 15 residues. Germline loops: CDR1 SGHTA, CDR2 FQGNSA. Remarks on this clone: Its antigen is currently unknown.

As every portion of the isolated RNA was reverse transcribed, the sequencing read expressed TCRB transcripts. Data came from immunoSEQ multiplex PCR; TCRdb stores just in-frame clones and leaves some out. Among about 190,000 clones, approximately 8% were seen once, and the ten largest hold approximately 1%. The source is a woman aged 40 to 50 with type 1 diabetes. Source material: central memory CD4+ T cells from blood. The chain carries TRBV7-2 and TRBJ1-5; no reliable D call. The CDR3 spells CASSLASNWEQPQHF. The CDR3 nucleotides read TGTGCCAGCAGCTTAGCGAGCAACTGGGAGCAGCCCCAGCATTTT.